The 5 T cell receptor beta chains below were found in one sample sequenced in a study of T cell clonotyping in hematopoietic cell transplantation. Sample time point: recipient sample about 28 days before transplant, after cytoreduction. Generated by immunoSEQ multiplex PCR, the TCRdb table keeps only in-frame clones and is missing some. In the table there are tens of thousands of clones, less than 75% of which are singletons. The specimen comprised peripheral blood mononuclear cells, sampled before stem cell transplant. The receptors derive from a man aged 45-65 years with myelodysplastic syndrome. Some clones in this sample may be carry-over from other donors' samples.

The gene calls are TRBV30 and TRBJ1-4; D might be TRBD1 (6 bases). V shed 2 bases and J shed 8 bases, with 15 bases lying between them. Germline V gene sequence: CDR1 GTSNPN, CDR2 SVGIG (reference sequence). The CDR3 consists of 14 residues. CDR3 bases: TGTGCCTGGAGTAATGGGCAGGGGATAGAAAAACTGTTTTTT. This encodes CAWSNGQGIEKLFF.

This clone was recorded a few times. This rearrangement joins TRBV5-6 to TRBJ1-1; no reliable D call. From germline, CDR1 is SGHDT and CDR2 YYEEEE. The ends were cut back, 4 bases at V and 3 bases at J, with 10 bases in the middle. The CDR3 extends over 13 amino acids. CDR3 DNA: TGTGCCAGCAGCCCTATGGGGTACACTGAAGCTTTCTTT. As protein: CASSPMGYTEAFF.

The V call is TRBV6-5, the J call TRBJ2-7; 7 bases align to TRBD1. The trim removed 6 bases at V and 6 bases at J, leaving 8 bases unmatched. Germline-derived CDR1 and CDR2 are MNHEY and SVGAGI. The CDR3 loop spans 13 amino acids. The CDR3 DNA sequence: TGTGCCAGCAGAAGAGACAGGGAGCTCGAGCAGTACTTC. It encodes CASRRDRELEQYF.

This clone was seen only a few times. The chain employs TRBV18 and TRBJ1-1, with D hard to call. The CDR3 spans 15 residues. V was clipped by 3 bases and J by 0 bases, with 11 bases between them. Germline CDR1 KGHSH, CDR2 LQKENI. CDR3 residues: CASSPEERMNTEAFF. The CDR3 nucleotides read TGTGCCAGCTCACCTGAAGAAAGAATGAACACTGAAGCTTTCTTT.

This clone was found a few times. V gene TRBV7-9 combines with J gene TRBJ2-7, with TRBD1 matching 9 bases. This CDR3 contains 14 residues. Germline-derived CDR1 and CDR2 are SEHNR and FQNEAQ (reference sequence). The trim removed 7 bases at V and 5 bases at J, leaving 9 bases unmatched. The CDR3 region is CASTVGQGPHEQYF. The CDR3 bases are TGTGCCAGCACCGTAGGACAGGGGCCCCACGAGCAGTACTTC.